This TCR beta chain emerged from a study of breast tumors, draining lymph nodes, adjacent tissues. MiXCR was run by TCRdb on the multiplex PCR reads, yielding one entry per CDR3 protein. The repertoire holds 130,000 or so distinct CDR3 sequences, with roughly 33% as singletons. Axillary draining lymph nodes of breast cancer patients supplied the node samples. V was clipped by 2 bases and J by 1 base, with 8 bases between them. The CDR3 consists of 14 residues. From germline, CDR1 is MNHEY and CDR2 SVGAGI. This clonotype was seen repeatedly, ten times or more. The chain combines TRBV6-5 with TRBJ1-2; possible D gene TRBD1, 6 bases. The TCR comes from a female donor with breast cancer. Some clones in this sample may be carry-over from other donors' samples. The sample taken for sequencing was axillary lymph node tissue. CDR3 coding DNA: TGTGCCAGCAGTTACGGACAGCATAACTATGGCTACACCTTC. Its translation: CASSYGQHNYGYTF.